Below are 9 T cell receptor beta chains sequenced from a single sample in a study of immune heterogeneity within non-small cell lung tumors (dated by TCRdb to the late 2010s). Genomic DNA extracted from bulk tumor tissue served as TCR template, with 600 to 700 ng gDNA amplified per sample. During surgery, multiple biopsies were taken from each primary tumor, with sampling sites spaced as far apart as possible within the tumor mass. The study cohort was described as untreated, and the patients were newly diagnosed NSCLC cases having curative surgery. The run used a HiSeq X Ten. The TCR beta CDR3 region was amplified with a multiplex PCR system whose first round of approximately 10 cycles used 32 V-gene forward primers and 13 J-gene reverse primers. TCRdb's own reprocessing of the public reads used fastp at Q25 and MiXCR and kept productive beta chains. Every entry covers one CDR3 protein and lists the most common genes and DNA from its rows. In this sample the table shows 9,000 to 13,000 distinct CDR3 sequences, approximately 31% of which occur a single time. About a fifth of the sample rests with the top ten.

The specimen sequenced was lung tumor tissue. The origin of the receptors is a woman aged 50 to 60 with non-small cell lung cancer.

The chain couples TRBV9 to TRBJ2-3; D ambiguous. Between the trimmed V and J ends, which lost 4 bases and 1 base, there was a span of 16 bases. Looked up from germline, CDR1 is SGDLS and CDR2 is YYNGEE. There are 16 residues in the CDR3. CDR3 region: CASSSRTAIGTDTQYF. In DNA form, the CDR3 reads TGTGCCAGCAGCTCGAGGACGGCCATAGGCACAGATACGCAGTATTTT.

Comment on this clonotype: A read error is possible here, since a much larger clone lies one base away. The J gene is TRBJ2-3, the V gene TRBV3-1; 10 positions match TRBD2. The CDR3 totals 15 residues. Germline V gives CDR1 LGHDT, CDR2 YNNKEL (reference sequence). V shed 2 bases and J 1 base; nucleotides not matched to a gene: 0. The CDR3 DNA is TGTGCCAGCAGCCAACTAGCGGGGGGCACAGATACGCAGTATTTT. Protein: CASSQLAGGTDTQYF.

This clonotype was observed many times. The rearrangement links TRBV5-1 to TRBJ2-2; D may be TRBD1 (6 bases). The CDR3 sequence is 15 residues long. Germline V gene data show CDR1 as SGHRS and CDR2 as YFSETQ. Between the trimmed V and J ends, which lost 1 base and 1 base, there was a span of 8 bases. The CDR3 bases are TGCGCCAGCAGCTTGATGACAGGGAACACCGGGGAGCTGTTTTTT. It yields the protein CASSLMTGNTGELFF. Full variable domain (rest looked up from reference TRBV5-1 and TRBJ2-2): KAGVTQTPRYLIKTRGQQVTLSCSPISGHRSVSWYQQTPGQGLQFLFEYFSETQRNKGNFPGRFSGRQFSNSRSEMNVSTLELGDSALYLCASSLMTGNTGELFFGEGSRLTVL.

The DNA of the CDR3 is TGTGCCAGCAGCTGGTCGTCCGGCACCGGGGAGCTGTTTTTT. Translation gives CASSWSSGTGELFF. The chain recombines TRBV5-6 with TRBJ2-2, with D hard to call. Germline V gene data show CDR1 as SGHDT and CDR2 as YYEEEE. This CDR3 comprises 14 residues. V gave up 3 bases and J gave up 4 bases, with 10 bases separating them.

By its share, this clonotype is medium-sized (0.01 to 0.1%). The chain combines TRBV5-1 with TRBJ2-1; TRBD1 or TRBD2 may be the D gene (5 bases each). V lost 2 bases, J lost 0 bases, and 21 bases lay in between. The CDR3 sequence is 19 residues long. Germline loops: CDR1 SGHRS, CDR2 YFSETQ. The CDR3 DNA follows: TGCGCCAGCAGCTTACCCGGGACCGCCATAGTGACCTCCTACAATGAGCAGTTCTTC. Translation: CASSLPGTAIVTSYNEQFF.

The genes are TRBV19 and TRBJ2-2, with D maybe TRBD1 (5 bases). The CDR3 has 15 residues. Germline-derived CDR1 and CDR2 are LNHDA and SQIVND (reference sequence). V lost 7 bases and J 1 base, leaving 13 bases between the germline ends. The CDR3 here is CASNRGDRNTGELFF. CDR3 in DNA: TGTGCCAGTAATAGGGGTGACCGGAACACCGGGGAGCTGTTTTTT.

The rearrangement uses TRBV6-2 or TRBV6-3 and TRBJ1-5, with D possibly TRBD1 on 5 matching bases. V was trimmed by 0 bases and J by 8 bases, leaving 11 bases between them. Looked up from germline, CDR1 is MNHEY and CDR2 is SVGEGT. CDR3 length equals 14 residues. CDR3 protein: CASSYSGEGKPQHF. In DNA, the CDR3 is TGTGCCAGCAGTTACTCAGGGGAGGGCAAGCCCCAGCATTTT.

This clonotype has a count of ten or more. The chain employs TRBV28 and TRBJ2-2; TRBD1 or TRBD2 may be the D gene (5 bases each). The CDR3 is made up of 16 amino acids. Germline V gene sequence: CDR1 MDHEN, CDR2 SYDVKM. Trimming stripped 3 bases from V and 1 base from J, with 12 bases between. The CDR3: CASSFVGVLNTGELFF. The CDR3 nucleotides are TGTGCCAGCAGTTTTGTGGGGGTCCTGAACACCGGGGAGCTGTTTTTT.

With regard to this clonotype: This may be a read error, as it is one base from a much larger clone. The chain is built from TRBV27 and TRBJ1-4; no clear D. CDR1 and CDR2 from the germline V gene are MNHEY and SMNVEV (reference sequence). CDR3 size: 15 residues. V lost 8 bases, J lost 6 bases, and 19 bases lay in between. In DNA form, the CDR3 reads TGTGCCAGCGGTCCGGTAGGCGGTAGGGATGAAAAACTGTTTTTT. It is translated as CASGPVGGRDEKLFF.